This TCR beta chain was profiled in a study of regulatory T cells in long-lasting Graves disease. Study summary: To qualify as persistent, Graves' disease required over 5 years of antithyroid drugs with positive TSH receptor antibodies.

Indicated time point: persistent/refractory GD, antithyroid drugs over 5 years with positive TRAb. Preparation of the TCR library used RNA extracted from PBMCs. A remark on this clonotype: Its matching antigen is unknown.

In germline, CDR1 is SGHAT, CDR2 FQNNGV. V gave up 3 bases and J gave up 3 bases, with 14 bases separating them. This CDR3 has 15 residues. Study results and limitations: Shared public clonotypes totalled over 2,500 in persistent patients, compared with roughly 970 in new patients. The researchers studied only peripheral blood, not thyroid tissue. Persistent disease samples used TRBV28, TRBJ1-2 and TRBJ2-5 preferentially.

CDR3-region Arm-PCR and iRepertoire HTBI primers produced the TCR beta libraries. One entry per CDR3 protein, called by TCRdb with MiXCR from the multiplex PCR reads. The sample lists about 660,000 distinct CDR3 sequences; approximately 31% were seen once. The chain recombines TRBV11-2 with TRBJ2-5, with D possibly matching TRBD1 (5 bases). This clonotype was sampled from a female donor with Graves disease. The sequencing here drew on peripheral blood mononuclear cells (PBMCs), taken when the disease was refractory, from a patient treated with antithyroid drugs. The CDR3 loop reads CASSFPTGQEETQYF. The CDR3 DNA sequence: TGTGCCAGCAGCTTCCCGACCGGACAAGAAGAGACCCAGTACTTC. The whole variable domain, filled in from reference TRBV11-2 and TRBJ2-5, reads EAGVAQSPRYKIIEKRQSVAFWCNPISGHATLYWYQQILGQGPKLLIQFQNNGVVDDSQLPKDRFSAERLKGVDSTLKIQPAKLEDSAVYLCASSFPTGQEETQYFGPGTRLLVL.